This entry lists 25 T cell receptor beta chains sequenced from one sample in a study of low-dose radiotherapy and immunotherapy resistance in tumors (dated 2022 in TCRdb). The sequencing machine was an Illumina MiniSeq. First-strand cDNA was synthesized using Superscript III and a set of TRAV- and TRBV-specific primers, so that both TCRalpha and TCRbeta chains were covered. TCRs were amplified for about 22 PCR cycles with Phusion, using a constant-region primer paired with the adapter attached to the V primers. TCRdb passed the public sequencing reads through fastp at Q25 and MiXCR, retaining productive beta sequences. Every entry covers one CDR3 protein and lists the most common genes and DNA from its rows. This sample is represented by about 35,000 distinct CDR3 sequences; less than 25% of them were singletons. About 9.2% of the sample rests with the top ten. In the paper's terms, the time point label means: after trial treatment. This specimen's treatment or condition label, interpreted: LDRT plus nivolumab, ipilimumab, low-dose cyclophosphamide and aspirin (RACIN trial).

This specimen was PBMCs, taken after low-dose radiotherapy plus immunotherapy. The receptors come from a female donor with ovarian cancer.

This clonotype came up many times. The rearrangement uses TRBV5-1 and TRBJ1-2, with TRBD1 matching 8 bases. The V segment lost 4 bases and the J segment 8 bases; nucleotides outside the gene matches: 4. This CDR3 is built from 12 residues. Germline V gives CDR1 SGHRS, CDR2 YFSETQ. CDR3 sequence reads: CASSLDRVGYTF. The CDR3, as DNA: TGCGCCAGCAGCCTGGACAGGGTCGGCTACACCTTC.

In regard to this clonotype: With a much larger clone just one base away, this may be a read error. The chain has TRBV7-2 and TRBJ2-5, with 13 bases identical to TRBD2. CDR3 length equals 13 residues. From germline, CDR1 is SGHTA and CDR2 FQGNSA. With V trimmed by 10 bases and J by 11 bases, 10 bases remained unmatched. The chain's CDR3 is CANGLAGVYEQYF. The CDR3 DNA is TGTGCCAACGGACTAGCGGGAGTCTATGAGCAGTACTTC. Supplemented by reference TRBV7-2 and TRBJ2-5, the full variable domain reads GAGVSQSPSNKVTEKGKDVELRCDPISGHTALYWYRQSLGQGLEFLIYFQGNSAPDKSGLPSDRFSAERTGGSVSTLTIQRTQQEDSAVYLCANGLAGVYEQYFGPGTRLLVL.

The chain has TRBV5-4 and TRBJ2-1; 8 nucleotides line up with TRBD2. Germline-derived CDR1 and CDR2 are SGHNT and YYREEE (reference sequence). The CDR3 runs to 14 residues. The J segment lost 5 bases and the V segment lost 3 bases, leaving 4 bases of the junction unmatched. CDR3 DNA sequence: TGTGCCAGCAGCTCTGGACTAGCCGACAATGAGCAGTTCTTC. Protein: CASSSGLADNEQFF.

This clonotype was detected many times. DNA for the CDR3: TGTGCCAGCACCCCAGGGGGGAGCGGGACGTACGAGCAGTACTTC. Amino acids: CASTPGGSGTYEQYF. The gene calls are TRBV3-1 and TRBJ2-7; D tentatively fits TRBD1 or TRBD2 (7 bases each). From germline, CDR1 is LGHDT and CDR2 YNNKEL (reference sequence). V was clipped by 7 bases and J by 4 bases, with 20 bases between them. This CDR3 spans 15 amino acids.

By proportion, this clonotype is medium-sized (0.01 to 0.1%). The rearrangement uses TRBV28 and TRBJ2-7, with 9 bases lining up with TRBD1. CDR1 and CDR2 (germline): MDHEN, SYDVKM. The CDR3 length is 14 residues. Unmatched junction bases numbered 6, after V lost 5 bases and J lost 4 bases. DNA of the CDR3: TGTGCCAGCAGTCTACAGGGGGCCGGTTACGAGCAGTACTTC. Translating it yields CASSLQGAGYEQYF.

The table lists this clonotype with many counts. This sequence joins TRBV19 and TRBJ2-1; the D gene could be TRBD1 or TRBD2 (6 bases each). V lost 8 bases to trimming and J lost 8 bases, with 19 bases between them. CDR1 and CDR2 from the germline V gene are LNHDA and SQIVND (reference sequence). The CDR3 length is 14 residues. CDR3 protein: CASGGQGLYDEQFF. The CDR3 region has the DNA TGTGCCAGTGGGGGGCAGGGGCTTTACGATGAGCAGTTCTTC.

In its sample, this clonotype was seen many times. The chain recombines TRBV30 with TRBJ2-2; D unclear. The V end was cut by 3 bases, the J end by 4 bases, with 12 bases between. Germline values: CDR1 GTSNPN, CDR2 SVGIG (reference sequence). CDR3 length equals 14 residues. The CDR3 loop is CAWRHGPSTGELFF. As DNA, the CDR3 is TGTGCCTGGAGACACGGACCCTCCACCGGGGAGCTGTTTTTT.

This clonotype was observed many times. This chain uses TRBV7-9 with TRBJ2-6, with D unresolved. The CDR3 extends over 15 amino acids. Germline V gives CDR1 SEHNR, CDR2 FQNEAQ (reference sequence). Trimming removed 6 bases at V and 0 bases at J, with 9 bases between. CDR3 bases: TGTGCCAGCAGTTCCGACCTCTCTGGGGCCAACGTCCTGACTTTC. Residues: CASSSDLSGANVLTF.

The J gene is TRBJ2-7, the V gene TRBV7-9; 14 positions agree with TRBD2. CDR3 length equals 15 residues. The ends lost 5 bases at V and 3 bases at J; junction bases unmatched: 3. The germline V gene encodes CDR1 SEHNR and CDR2 FQNEAQ (reference sequence). The CDR3 loop is CASSLGLAGGYEQYF. The CDR3 DNA follows: TGTGCCAGCAGCCTTGGACTAGCGGGGGGCTACGAGCAGTACTTC.

This clonotype was seen repeatedly, ten times or more. In DNA form, the CDR3 reads TGTGCCAGCAGCCCGAACAGGGGGAGCACTGAAGCTTTCTTT. Translation gives CASSPNRGSTEAFF. The V gene is TRBV6-5, the J gene TRBJ1-1; 8 nucleotides line up with TRBD1. V lost 6 bases to trimming and J lost 4 bases; unmatched junction nucleotides: 7. CDR1 and CDR2 (germline): MNHEY, SVGAGI. This CDR3 is built from 14 residues.

This clonotype has at least ten counts. The chain links TRBV29-1 to TRBJ1-1, with D possibly matching TRBD1 (5 bases). V was cut by 3 bases and J by 1 base, with 9 bases left in between. The CDR3 loop spans 13 amino acids. Per germline, CDR1 SQVTM and CDR2 ANQGSEA. CDR3 in amino acids: CSVDAGPNTEAFF. As DNA, the CDR3 is TGCAGCGTTGATGCAGGGCCGAACACTGAAGCTTTCTTT.

This clonotype has ten or more counts. In DNA form, the CDR3 reads TGTGCCATCAGTGATGGAAGGGGGGGCTCCGGGGGCTCTGGAAACACCATATATTTT. It is translated as CAISDGRGGSGGSGNTIYF. This sequence joins TRBV10-3 and TRBJ1-3, with D possibly being TRBD1 (6 bases). This CDR3 spans 19 amino acids. CDR1 and CDR2 from the germline V gene are ENHRY and SYGVKD. The ends were cut back, 3 bases at V and 0 bases at J, with 21 bases in the middle.

The sample holds many counts of this clonotype. This chain uses TRBV7-2 with TRBJ2-7; 7 nucleotides align to TRBD2. In germline, CDR1 is SGHTA, CDR2 FQGNSA. This CDR3 contains 13 residues. J was trimmed by 4 bases and V by 3 bases; bases with no gene match: 3. CDR3 sequence (DNA): TGTGCCAGCAGCTTTAGGGAGGGATACGAGCAGTACTTC. Translation gives CASSFREGYEQYF.

This clonotype was picked up many times. The chain is built from TRBV21-1 and TRBJ2-7; TRBD1 reflects the table's D call only, with no check against the DNA. TRBV21-1 is labeled a pseudogene. This CDR3 is 18 amino acids long. In DNA, the CDR3 is TGTGCCAGCAGCAAAGCGTTTGGGGCCGCCCTCAGGTCCTACGAGCAGTACTTC. Translating it yields CASSKAFGAALRSYEQYF.

Ten or more counts support this clonotype. V and J are TRBV29-1 and TRBJ2-3; 8 positions match TRBD1. This CDR3 has 13 residues. Germline V gene lookup returns CDR1 SQVTM and CDR2 ANQGSEA. Losses at the gene ends were 8 bases for V and 5 bases for J; bases not matched to a gene: 9. The chain's CDR3 is CSLTDRAVDTQYF. In DNA, the CDR3 is TGCAGCCTGACGGACAGGGCTGTAGATACGCAGTATTTT.

The V call is TRBV6-1, the J call TRBJ2-1; no clear D gene. Trimming removed 7 bases at V and 5 bases at J, with 12 bases between. Germline V CDR1 and CDR2: MNHNS, SASEGT. This CDR3 is built from 13 residues. CDR3 nucleotide sequence: TGTGCCAGCAACCCGACTCCCAACAATGAGCAGTTCTTC. It encodes CASNPTPNNEQFF.

This clonotype was picked up many times. The genes are TRBV25-1 and TRBJ1-1, with D possibly being TRBD1 (5 bases). CDR3 length: 17 residues. Germline CDR1 and CDR2: MGHDK and SYGVNS. V shed 3 bases and J shed 4 bases, with 21 bases lying between them. The CDR3 spells CASSEWDDSNEGTEAFF. The CDR3 DNA follows: TGTGCCAGCAGTGAGTGGGACGATTCTAATGAGGGCACTGAAGCTTTCTTT.

This clonotype was counted ten times or more. V and J are TRBV28 and TRBJ2-7, with TRBD2 matching over 8 bases. The CDR3 has 17 residues. Germline CDR1 reads MDHEN; CDR2 reads SYDVKM. J was trimmed by 2 bases and V by 2 bases; bases with no gene match: 11. CDR3 DNA: TGTGCCAGCAGTTTAACCGGACTAGCTTTCGGGGCCTACGAGCAGTACTTC. It yields the protein CASSLTGLAFGAYEQYF.

This clonotype was found many times. The chain uses TRBV5-1 and TRBJ1-1; 9 bases are a match to TRBD1. This CDR3 spans 15 amino acids. CDR1 is SGHRS, CDR2 YFSETQ, per germline. V lost 3 bases and J lost 4; bases outside the gene matches: 7. The CDR3 DNA reads TGCGCCAGCAGCTCTGCGACAGGGGGGAGCACTGAAGCTTTCTTT. Translation gives CASSSATGGSTEAFF. Full variable domain (rest looked up from reference TRBV5-1 and TRBJ1-1): KAGVTQTPRYLIKTRGQQVTLSCSPISGHRSVSWYQQTPGQGLQFLFEYFSETQRNKGNFPGRFSGRQFSNSRSEMNVSTLELGDSALYLCASSSATGGSTEAFFGQGTRLTVV.

This clonotype was recorded at least ten times. This sequence joins TRBV20-1 and TRBJ2-3, with a tentative D call TRBD2 (6 bases). Germline CDR1 DFQATT, CDR2 SNEGSKA (reference sequence). The ends were cut back, 6 bases at V and 7 bases at J, with 20 bases in the middle. CDR3 size: 14 residues. The CDR3 reads CSARPGEALNTQYF. DNA for the CDR3: TGCAGTGCCCGACCGGGGGAAGCCCTGAATACGCAGTATTTT.

This clonotype was seen many times. This sequence joins TRBV6-5 and TRBJ2-5; 8 bases are a match to TRBD1. Germline CDR1 reads MNHEY; CDR2 reads SVGAGI. With V trimmed by 2 bases and J by 1 base, 3 bases remained unmatched. There are 15 residues in the CDR3. CDR3: CASSYADRAQETQYF. CDR3 nucleotides: TGTGCCAGCAGTTACGCGGACAGGGCCCAAGAGACCCAGTACTTC.

J is TRBJ1-2 and V is TRBV28; D perhaps matches TRBD1 (5 bases). V shed 8 bases and J shed 3 bases, with 13 bases lying between them. Looked up from germline, CDR1 is MDHEN and CDR2 is SYDVKM. The CDR3 has 13 residues. The CDR3 here is CASATGTHYGYTF. The CDR3 DNA sequence: TGTGCCAGCGCCACCGGGACGCACTATGGCTACACCTTC.

The sample holds many counts of this clonotype. The chain joins TRBV4-2 to TRBJ1-2, with a tentative D call TRBD1 (5 bases). Germline V gene data show CDR1 as LGHNA and CDR2 as YNFKEQ. V lost 3 bases, J lost 8 bases, and 10 bases lay in between. CDR3 size: 12 residues. CDR3 DNA: TGTGCCAGCAGCCAGGGGGATTGGGGCTACACCTTC. It yields the protein CASSQGDWGYTF.

This clonotype was counted ten times or more. The genes are TRBV28 and TRBJ1-6; 8 nucleotides match TRBD1. Trimming cost V 3 bases and J 7 bases; bases outside gene matches: 2. The CDR3 is 14 residues long. Germline values: CDR1 MDHEN, CDR2 SYDVKM. CDR3 bases: TGTGCCAGCAGTTTGACAGGGGCGAATTCACCCCTCCACTTT. It encodes CASSLTGANSPLHF.

This clonotype has at least ten counts. The genes are TRBV19 and TRBJ2-1; a weak D match, TRBD2 (5 bases). CDR3 length: 14 amino acids. From germline, CDR1 is LNHDA and CDR2 SQIVND (reference sequence). Trimming shortened V by 8 bases and J by 2 bases, and 13 bases separated the two germline ends. The CDR3 DNA sequence: TGTGCCAGTGGCCGGGATTTTCCCTACAATGAGCAGTTCTTC. This encodes CASGRDFPYNEQFF.